This passage covers 9 T cell receptor beta chains from one sample sequenced in a study of a mutant IDH1 vaccine in newly diagnosed glioma. The time point was: week 5, during vaccination. In every dose of vaccine, 300 ug of mutant IDH1 20-mer peptide was given alongside topical imiquimod. Assay: immunoSEQ multiplex PCR; the TCRdb copy retains only in-frame clones and omits some. The sample holds around 30,000 clones, around 58% seen once. These receptors are not linked to any known antigen. The sample in question was PBMCs, obtained from a glioma patient whose treatment included an IDH1 peptide vaccine. These receptors were obtained from a woman between 18 and 30 years old with glioma.

The V gene is TRBV29-1, the J gene TRBJ2-5; 10 positions agree with TRBD2. This CDR3 comprises 13 residues. Germline V gene data show CDR1 as SQVTM and CDR2 as ANQGSEA. The CDR3 spells CSADSSGGGGQYF. The CDR3 region has the DNA TGCAGTGCAGATTCTAGCGGGGGAGGGGGTCAGTACTTC.

This chain uses TRBV13 with TRBJ1-2; 10 bases fit TRBD1. The V gene's germline CDR1 is PRHDT and CDR2 FYEKMQ (reference sequence). J was trimmed by 6 bases and V by 3 bases; bases with no gene match: 10. CDR3 length: 16 residues. The CDR3, as DNA: TGTGCCAGCAGCTTCACCGGGACAGGGGCGTCAGATGGCTACACCTTC. Translated: CASSFTGTGASDGYTF.

This clone was counted between two and nine times. The chain is built from TRBV13 and TRBJ1-1; 7 nucleotides line up with TRBD1. The CDR3 is 14 residues long. Germline values: CDR1 PRHDT, CDR2 FYEKMQ (reference sequence). V lost 5 bases, J lost 1 base, and 4 bases stayed unmatched. The CDR3 region has the DNA TGTGCCAGCAGCGACAGGGTGCGGAACACTGAAGCTTTCTTT. This sequence encodes CASSDRVRNTEAFF.

This clone was seen only a few times. The J gene is TRBJ1-6, the V gene TRBV6-5, with 8 bases fitting TRBD1. Germline CDR1 reads MNHEY; CDR2 reads SVGAGI. With V trimmed by 8 bases and J by 5 bases, 8 bases remained unmatched. The CDR3 extends over 15 amino acids. CDR3 sequence reads: CASHRMDRDNSPLHF. In nucleotides, the CDR3 is TGTGCCAGCCACAGAATGGACAGGGATAATTCACCCCTCCACTTT.

This clone was found a few times. The chain is built from TRBV5-6 and TRBJ1-1; D is ambiguous. Per the germline V gene, CDR1 is SGHDT and CDR2 is YYEEEE. V lost 2 bases to trimming and J lost 1 base, with 9 bases between them. This CDR3 comprises 14 residues. CDR3 nucleotides: TGTGCCAGCAGCTTCCTAGGGTCGAACACTGAAGCTTTCTTT. This sequence encodes CASSFLGSNTEAFF.

This chain uses TRBV30 with TRBJ2-7, with 7 bases fitting TRBD1. Trimming cost V 1 base and J 4 bases; bases outside gene matches: 7. Germline CDR1 and CDR2: GTSNPN and SVGIG (reference sequence). The CDR3 sequence is 14 residues long. The CDR3, as DNA: TGTGCCTGGAGTGCCGGGGACAGACTGTACGAGCAGTACTTC. Translated, it gives CAWSAGDRLYEQYF.

In this sample, this clone turned up a few times. The J gene is TRBJ1-6, the V gene TRBV4-2, with 7 bases identical to TRBD1. Germline V gene data show CDR1 as LGHNA and CDR2 as YNFKEQ. The CDR3 consists of 15 residues. With V trimmed by 3 bases and J by 6 bases, 5 bases remained unmatched. The CDR3 protein is CASSQGTASNSPLHF. CDR3 nucleotides: TGTGCCAGCAGCCAGGGGACAGCCAGTAATTCACCCCTCCACTTT.

The chain links TRBV6-4 to TRBJ1-5; D may be TRBD1 (5 bases). The CDR3 length is 14 residues. The germline V gene has CDR1 MRHNA and CDR2 SNTAGT. The V and J ends lost 8 bases and 2 bases respectively, with 13 bases between them. As DNA, the CDR3 is TGTGCCAGCGCCGTTCAAGGGGGCAATCAGCCCCAGCATTTT. The encoded protein is CASAVQGGNQPQHF.

The rearrangement uses TRBV21-1 and TRBJ1-5; whether TRBD1, the table's D call, matches the DNA was not checked. TRBV21-1 is noted as a pseudogene. The CDR3 has 17 amino acids. DNA of the CDR3: TGTGCCAGCAGCAAACTTAACAGATTTTATAGCAATCAGCCCCAGCATTTT. Its protein product is CASSKLNRFYSNQPQHF.